This TCR beta chain was recovered during a study of cytomegalovirus exposure and HLA in healthy donors. General study points: The study flagged about 150 TCR beta chains as cytomegalovirus-associated. Subsequent analysis revealed that first-cohort TCR clusters tended to co-occur in the 130 or so validation repertoires.

V was shortened by 0 bases and J by 1 base, with 10 bases between the two germline ends. CDR1 and CDR2 from the germline V gene are SGHDT and YYEEEE. The CDR3 runs to 15 residues. The repertoire was sequenced with immunoSEQ multiplex PCR; TCRdb's copy has only in-frame clones and lacks some. Of some 59,000 clones detected, roughly nine tenths appear once; the ten largest clones hold around 8%. Concerning this clone itself: What it binds is unknown.

The chain links TRBV5-6 to TRBJ1-1, with no clear D. Sample: PBMCs. The receptor was isolated from a woman aged 18-29 years in good health and CMV-seropositive. CDR3 nucleotide sequence: TGTGCCAGCAGCTTGGCCGGACGGGAGAACACTGAAGCTTTCTTT. Protein product: CASSLAGRENTEAFF.